What follows is one TCR beta chain and its context. The antigen is not known. V was pared by 0 bases and J by 7 bases, with 5 bases between. Germline V lookup: CDR1 SGHRS, CDR2 YFSETQ. CDR3 length equals 12 residues. These data are taken from a study of OX40 agonist ivuxolimab in advanced cancers. Study-wide context: The treatment was a fully human IgG2 OX40 agonist, ivuxolimab. Each dose-escalation patient presented with hepatocellular carcinoma, melanoma, renal cell or head and neck cancer.

General observations from the study: Normalized T-cell clonal expansion was also low in a subset of nonresponders. By week 6 at 0.1 to 3.0 mg/kg, blood CD4+ and CD8+ T cells had expanded clonally.

The table came from immunoSEQ multiplex PCR; TCRdb's copy has only in-frame clones and leaves some out. The sample holds about 70,000 clones; around 94% are singletons and the top ten take 4.8%. The source material was CD4+ or CD8+ T cells sorted from blood, sampled in a trial of the OX40 agonist ivuxolimab. This sequence joins TRBV5-1 and TRBJ1-5; D is uncertain. The origin of this receptor is an adult with an advanced solid tumor such as melanoma, head and neck, liver or kidney cancer. The CDR3, as DNA: TGCGCCAGCAGCTTGGCGGGGCAGCCCCAGCATTTT. Protein sequence: CASSLAGQPQHF.